A selection of T cell receptor beta chains follows, all from one sample in a study of blood T cell repertoires in COVID-19. Sequencing used immunoSEQ multiplex PCR; TCRdb keeps in-frame clones, though not all of them. Found here are fewer than 200,000 clones, approximately 74% of them singletons; the top ten hold around 3%. The sample was peripheral blood. The source of these receptors is a woman older than 75 with acute or convalescent COVID-19. The CDR3 runs from the conserved cysteine through the conserved F or W. Fields, in order: D gene, V gene, clone size, J gene, CDR3 protein, CDR3 DNA. The D gene is left open where the match is weak. A row's size may be missing; if present it is once, few, many or a size class.

D: NA; V: TRBV29-1; size: NA; J: TRBJ1-1; CDR3: CSVEGGDTEAFF; DNA: TGCAGCGTTGAAGGGGGGGATACTGAAGCTTTCTTT
D: NA; V: TRBV4-2; size: NA; J: TRBJ2-1; CDR3: CASSRASGEFLEQFF; DNA: TGTGCCAGCAGCCGAGCCTCGGGGGAGTTCCTTGAGCAGTTCTTC
D: TRBD1; V: TRBV27; size: NA; J: TRBJ2-5; CDR3: CASSRPGQGTETQYF; DNA: TGTGCCAGCAGTCGTCCGGGACAGGGGACGGAGACCCAGTACTTC
D: TRBD2; V: TRBV4-2; size: NA; J: TRBJ2-1; CDR3: CASSQSSGGTPYNEQFF; DNA: TGTGCCAGCAGCCAATCATCCGGGGGGACCCCCTACAATGAGCAGTTCTTC
D: TRBD2; V: TRBV10-1; size: many; J: TRBJ2-7; CDR3: CASSPGGTSYEQYF; DNA: TGCGCCAGCAGTCCGGGAGGCACCTCCTACGAGCAGTACTTC
D: NA; V: TRBV20-1; size: NA; J: TRBJ1-2; CDR3: CSANRDYGYTF; DNA: TGCAGTGCTAACAGGGACTATGGCTACACCTTC
D: TRBD2; V: TRBV7-2; size: NA; J: TRBJ2-3; CDR3: CASSFLGGRLDTQYF; DNA: TGTGCCAGCAGCTTTTTGGGCGGGAGGTTAGATACGCAGTATTTT
D: NA; V: TRBV2; size: NA; J: TRBJ1-2; CDR3: CASTREANYGYTF; DNA: TGTGCCAGCACCCGGGAAGCTAACTATGGCTACACCTTC
D: TRBD1; V: TRBV19; size: NA; J: TRBJ2-7; CDR3: CASSIAGQGATYEQYF; DNA: TGTGCCAGTAGTATAGCGGGGCAGGGGGCAACCTACGAGCAGTACTTC
D: TRBD2; V: TRBV27; size: once; J: TRBJ2-1; CDR3: CASSLAGGTSNEQFF; DNA: TGTGCCAGCAGTCTAGCGGGAGGGACTAGCAATGAGCAGTTCTTC
D: TRBD1; V: TRBV19; size: NA; J: TRBJ2-2; CDR3: CASSIDGPGTVNTGELFF; DNA: TGTGCCAGTAGTATAGATGGGCCTGGGACAGTGAACACCGGGGAGCTGTTTTTT
D: TRBD1; V: TRBV6-6; size: NA; J: TRBJ1-5; CDR3: CASSLYGQGRNQPQHF; DNA: TGTGCCAGCAGCTTATACGGACAGGGGAGGAATCAGCCCCAGCATTTT
D: TRBD1; V: TRBV6-5; size: NA; J: TRBJ2-7; CDR3: CASTSTGTAPYEQYF; DNA: TGTGCCAGCACTTCGACGGGGACAGCCCCCTACGAGCAGTACTTC
D: TRBD2; V: TRBV11-2; size: NA; J: TRBJ2-1; CDR3: CASSTRTSGYNEQFF; DNA: TGTGCCAGCAGCACTAGGACTAGCGGTTACAATGAGCAGTTCTTC
D: NA; V: TRBV5-1; size: NA; J: TRBJ2-3; CDR3: CASSSEAGDTQYF; DNA: TGCGCCAGCAGCTCGGAGGCCGGGGATACGCAGTATTTT
D: TRBD1; V: TRBV23-1; size: once; J: TRBJ1-2; CDR3: CASSPGGKGYTF; DNA: TGCGCCAGCAGTCCAGGGGGCAAGGGCTACACCTTC
D: NA; V: TRBV2; size: NA; J: TRBJ1-2; CDR3: CASSAEGSAYGYTF; DNA: TGTGCCAGCAGTGCTGAAGGCAGCGCCTATGGCTACACCTTC
D: NA; V: TRBV30; size: NA; J: TRBJ1-5; CDR3: CAWSGTDDQPQHF; DNA: TGTGCCTGGAGTGGGACAGATGATCAGCCCCAGCATTTT
D: NA; V: TRBV19; size: once; J: TRBJ2-2; CDR3: CASSISGDAGELFF; DNA: TGTGCCAGTAGTATTTCAGGGGATGCCGGGGAGCTGTTTTTT
D: TRBD1; V: TRBV6-6; size: NA; J: TRBJ2-2; CDR3: CASSQSPGQGNTGELFF; DNA: TGTGCCAGCAGTCAAAGTCCGGGACAGGGGAACACCGGGGAGCTGTTTTTT
D: TRBD1; V: TRBV29-1; size: NA; J: TRBJ2-7; CDR3: CSVRRQGALYEQYF; DNA: TGCAGCGTCAGACGACAGGGGGCTTTGTACGAGCAGTACTTC
D: NA; V: TRBV19; size: NA; J: TRBJ2-7; CDR3: CASTTNGGYEQYF; DNA: TGTGCCAGTACCACGAACGGGGGCTACGAGCAGTACTTC
D: NA; V: TRBV11-2; size: few; J: TRBJ2-7; CDR3: CASSLRGHEQYF; DNA: TGTGCCAGCAGCTTAAGGGGCCACGAGCAGTACTTC
D: NA; V: TRBV5-1; size: few; J: TRBJ1-1; CDR3: CASSDGESYLEAFF; DNA: TGCGCCAGCTCTGATGGAGAAAGCTATCTTGAAGCTTTCTTT
D: NA; V: TRBV2; size: few; J: TRBJ1-1; CDR3: CASRANTEAFF; DNA: TGTGCCAGCAGGGCCAACACTGAAGCTTTCTTT
D: NA; V: TRBV27; size: NA; J: TRBJ2-1; CDR3: CASRGAGAEQFF; DNA: TGTGCCAGCAGGGGGGCGGGGGCGGAGCAGTTCTTC